The 10 T cell receptor beta chains below were found in one sample sequenced in a study of T cells in Graves' hyperthyroidism and ophthalmopathy. TCR beta CDR3 regions were amplified from RNA transcripts. Carried out on the TCR CDR3, a first-round RT-PCR used the HTBI primer set. TCRdb reanalysed the multiplex PCR reads using MiXCR and keeps one entry per CDR3 protein. The table shows about 480,000 distinct CDR3 sequences, with around an eighth occurring only once. The specimen was blood. These TCRs come from a young woman with Graves' hyperthyroidism.

The CDR3 loop reads CASSLVPGVDGYTF. The CDR3 region has the DNA TGTGCCAGCAGCCTAGTTCCGGGAGTAGATGGCTACACCTTC. The chain links TRBV27 to TRBJ1-2; D uncertain. The CDR3 is 14 residues long. From germline, CDR1 is MNHEY and CDR2 SMNVEV (reference sequence). V lost 6 bases, J lost 6 bases, and 17 bases lay in between.

This clonotype was observed many times. CDR3 protein: CSARGAGVFDTQYF. CDR3 coding DNA: TGCAGTGCTAGGGGGGCGGGAGTATTTGATACGCAGTATTTT. This chain links TRBV20-1 with TRBJ2-3; weak D call: TRBD2 (7 bases). Germline CDR1 reads DFQATT; CDR2 reads SNEGSKA (reference sequence). V was trimmed by 3 bases and J by 6 bases, leaving 16 bases between them. The CDR3 length is 14 residues.

This clonotype was seen many times. V usage is TRBV5-5 and J usage is TRBJ1-1; D is unclear. V was trimmed by 4 bases and J by 1 base, leaving 11 bases between them. The CDR3 sequence is 14 residues long. The V gene's germline CDR1 is SGHKS and CDR2 YYEKEE (reference sequence). CDR3 protein: CASSPRESNTEAFF. CDR3 in DNA: TGTGCCAGCAGCCCCCGGGAGTCGAACACTGAAGCTTTCTTT.

This clonotype appeared a few times. CDR3 sequence reads: CASSHSNEQYF. CDR3 coding DNA: TGTGCCAGCAGCCATAGTAACGAGCAGTACTTC. The genes are TRBV3-1 and TRBJ2-7; no reliable D call. The CDR3 contains 11 residues. CDR1 is LGHDT, CDR2 YNNKEL, per germline (reference sequence). Trimming cost V 3 bases and J 5 bases, with 5 bases left between them.

A few counts support this clonotype. A single base separates this from a much larger clone, so it may be a read error. The chain links TRBV11-3 to TRBJ1-6, with 8 bases aligning to TRBD1. The CDR3 is made up of 15 amino acids. Per germline, CDR1 SGHNT and CDR2 YENEEA. DNA for the CDR3: TGTACCAGCAGCTTAAACAGGGGGTTAAATTCACCCCTCCACTTT. Amino acid sequence: CTSSLNRGLNSPLHF.

A few counts support this clonotype. The chain uses TRBV5-1 and TRBJ2-6, with 10 bases that match TRBD1. Germline V gene data show CDR1 as SGHRS and CDR2 as YFSETQ. The CDR3 has 18 amino acids. V was pared by 0 bases and J by 1 base, with 4 bases of the junction left unmatched. The CDR3 reads CASSLGTGGASGANVLTF. The DNA for the CDR3 is TGCGCCAGCAGCTTGGGGACAGGGGGGGCATCTGGGGCCAACGTCCTGACTTTC.

This clonotype was detected a few times. This rearrangement joins TRBV20-1 to TRBJ2-5; 8 bases map to TRBD2. The CDR3 is 13 residues long. V dropped 2 bases and J dropped 10; count of bases not matched to a gene: 9. Germline CDR1 reads DFQATT; CDR2 reads SNEGSKA (reference sequence). CDR3: CSARSLSGGDQYF. The DNA for the CDR3 is TGCAGTGCTAGATCACTAAGCGGGGGCGACCAGTACTTC.

This clonotype was seen a handful of times. The chain has TRBV7-8 and TRBJ2-2, with 11 bases matching TRBD2. CDR3 length equals 18 residues. V trimming: 2 bases; J trimming: 6 bases; junction bases outside the gene matches: 11. Germline loops: CDR1 SGHVS, CDR2 FQNEAQ. The CDR3 DNA reads as TGTGCCAGCAGCTTAAGGCCACTAGCGGGAGTTTTCGCCGGGGAGCTGTTTTTT. It yields the protein CASSLRPLAGVFAGELFF.

Notes on this clonotype: A read error is possible here, since a much larger clone lies one base away. V and J are TRBV24-1 and TRBJ1-2; 7 bases are a match to TRBD1. The CDR3 sequence is 14 residues long. CDR1 is KGHDR and CDR2 is SFDVKD in the germline V gene. The CDR3 region has the DNA TGTGCCACCAGTGGGGACAGTTTTCTGCATGGCCACACCTTC. Protein sequence: CATSGDSFLHGHTF.

The sample holds many counts of this clonotype. The chain couples TRBV3-1 to TRBJ2-1; tentatively, D is TRBD1 or TRBD2 (5 bases each). Trimming stripped 2 bases from V and 0 bases from J, with 14 bases between. The CDR3 is 17 amino acids. Germline V gene data show CDR1 as LGHDT and CDR2 as YNNKEL (reference sequence). DNA of the CDR3: TGTGCCAGCAGCCAACTCAGCCGGGGCAGCTCCTACAATGAGCAGTTCTTC. This gives the protein CASSQLSRGSSYNEQFF.